A single sample is the source of the 20 T cell receptor beta chains below, sequenced in a study of shared T cell receptors in the human thymus. The table came from immunoSEQ multiplex PCR; TCRdb's copy has only in-frame clones and leaves some out. The sample yields approximately 490,000 clones, about 84% seen once. This sample was shared with a second study, whose subject was human thymus T cells.

The sequenced sample consisted of thymocytes. The receptors derive from a boy in the first two years of life with a congenital heart defect.

The chain carries TRBV5-5 and TRBJ2-7, with D possibly TRBD2 on 6 matching bases. Trimming cost V 6 bases and J 0 bases, with 16 bases left between them. Germline CDR1 reads SGHKS; CDR2 reads YYEKEE (reference sequence). The CDR3 runs 15 residues. CDR3 nucleotide sequence: TGTGCCAGCACCCGGGAGCGGGCAGACTCCTACGAGCAGTACTTC. This gives the protein CASTRERADSYEQYF.

V is TRBV7-3 and J is TRBJ2-1, with TRBD2 matching over 9 bases. Germline V gives CDR1 SGHTA, CDR2 FQGTGA. The CDR3 is 15 residues long. With V trimmed by 2 bases and J by 4 bases, 3 bases remained unmatched. Here the CDR3 reads CASSLLAGGYNEQFF. The CDR3 DNA sequence: TGTGCCAGCAGCTTATTGGCGGGAGGGTACAATGAGCAGTTCTTC. Variable domain in full (rest from reference TRBV7-3 and TRBJ2-1): GAGVSQTPSNKVTEKGKYVELRCDPISGHTALYWYRQSLGQGPEFLIYFQGTGAADDSGLPNDRFFAVRPEGSVSTLKIQRTERGDSAVYLCASSLLAGGYNEQFFGPGTRLTVL.

The V and J genes are TRBV4-3 and TRBJ2-1; possible D gene TRBD2, 6 bases. Germline values: CDR1 LGHNA, CDR2 YSLEER. V was shortened by 0 bases and J by 0 bases, with 12 bases between the two germline ends. The CDR3 loop spans 17 amino acids. The DNA for the CDR3 is TGCGCCAGCAGCCAAGATTGGGTAGCGGACTCCTACAATGAGCAGTTCTTC. Translated, it gives CASSQDWVADSYNEQFF.

This clone was counted a few times. The chain carries TRBV30 and TRBJ1-3; the match to TRBD1 covers 7 bases. Germline lookup yields CDR1 GTSNPN and CDR2 SVGIG (reference sequence). The CDR3 is 14 residues long. V lost 4 bases to trimming and J lost 11 bases; unmatched junction nucleotides: 14. The DNA for the CDR3 is TGTGCCTGGACCCAACAGGGGCCTGGGGGGCCCATATATTTT. It translates to CAWTQQGPGGPIYF.

The chain has TRBV28 and TRBJ2-1, with 10 nucleotides matching TRBD2. Losses at the gene ends were 5 bases for V and 2 bases for J; bases not matched to a gene: 9. CDR3 length: 17 amino acids. Germline values: CDR1 MDHEN, CDR2 SYDVKM. CDR3 nucleotide sequence: TGTGCCAGCAGTCCGTATCGGACTAGCGGTACCTACAATGAGCAGTTCTTC. Translated: CASSPYRTSGTYNEQFF.

This rearrangement joins TRBV19 to TRBJ2-5; 8 bases are shared with TRBD1. This CDR3 comprises 15 residues. The ends lost 0 bases at V and 5 bases at J; junction bases unmatched: 5. The germline CDR1 and CDR2 sequences are LNHDA and SQIVND (reference sequence). Written as DNA, the CDR3 is TGTGCCAGTAGTATAGATCGGACAGGGTGGGAGACCCAGTACTTC. Its translation is CASSIDRTGWETQYF.

The chain is built from TRBV7-9 and TRBJ1-4; D is uncertain. Germline V CDR1 and CDR2: SEHNR, FQNEAQ (reference sequence). V shed 3 bases and J shed 7 bases, with 15 bases lying between them. CDR3 size: 15 residues. The CDR3 region is CASSFCREEGEKLFF. The CDR3 region has the DNA TGTGCCAGCAGCTTTTGTAGGGAGGAGGGTGAAAAACTGTTTTTT.

The rearrangement joins TRBV28 to TRBJ2-5, with 8 nucleotides matching TRBD1. This CDR3 region has 15 residues. V was clipped by 2 bases and J by 2 bases; unmatched bases: 4. The germline CDR1 and CDR2 sequences are MDHEN and SYDVKM. The CDR3 reads CASSLETGVQETQYF. In nucleotides, the CDR3 is TGTGCCAGCAGTTTAGAGACAGGGGTTCAAGAGACCCAGTACTTC. Variable domain in full (rest from reference TRBV28 and TRBJ2-5): DVKVTQSSRYLVKRTGEKVFLECVQDMDHENMFWYRQDPGLGLRLIYFSYDVKMKEKGDIPEGYSVSREKKERFSLILESASTNQTSMYLCASSLETGVQETQYFGPGTRLLVL.

The chain couples TRBV19 to TRBJ1-2; D unclear. Germline-derived CDR1 and CDR2 are LNHDA and SQIVND (reference sequence). This CDR3 is 15 amino acids long. V lost 1 base and J lost 4, with 13 bases in between. The CDR3, as DNA: TGTGCCAGTAGTATAGGTCGAGACGGAGGCTATGGCTACACCTTC. It translates to CASSIGRDGGYGYTF.

V usage is TRBV10-3 and J usage is TRBJ2-2; maybe TRBD2 (6 bases). Germline V gives CDR1 ENHRY, CDR2 SYGVKD. The CDR3 has 16 residues. Trimming cost V 5 bases and J 0 bases, with 13 bases left between them. CDR3 nucleotide sequence: TGTGCCATCAGTCAGGACTATCCCGCGAACACCGGGGAGCTGTTTTTT. This translates into CAISQDYPANTGELFF.

The genes are TRBV4-1 and TRBJ1-4, with 10 bases fitting TRBD1. Per the germline V gene, CDR1 is MGHRA and CDR2 is YSYEKL. V shed 3 bases and J 5 bases; nucleotides not matched to a gene: 9. This CDR3 region has 17 residues. For the CDR3, the DNA is TGCGCCAGCAGCCACGGACAGGGACAGGGGAAGAATGAAAAACTGTTTTTT. Amino acid sequence: CASSHGQGQGKNEKLFF.

J is TRBJ2-7 and V is TRBV25-1, with TRBD2 as a possible D gene (5 bases). V gave up 0 bases and J gave up 6 bases, with 18 bases separating them. Germline V lookup: CDR1 MGHDK, CDR2 SYGVNS. The CDR3 extends over 16 amino acids. Here the CDR3 DNA reads TGTGCCAGCAGTGAATATGAGAGGGCCATTCCTGGCGAGCAGTACTTC. This sequence encodes CASSEYERAIPGEQYF.

The chain's CDR3 is CASSLVETGIYEQYF. Written as DNA, the CDR3 is TGTGCCAGCAGCTTAGTCGAAACAGGCATCTACGAGCAGTACTTC. J is TRBJ2-7 and V is TRBV11-3; a possible D gene is TRBD1 (5 bases). Per the germline V gene, CDR1 is SGHNT and CDR2 is YENEEA. V lost 1 base and J 3 bases, leaving 13 bases between the germline ends. The CDR3 has 15 residues.

The chain links TRBV5-6 to TRBJ2-1; weak D call: TRBD2 (5 bases). This CDR3 has 13 amino acids. Germline loops: CDR1 SGHDT, CDR2 YYEEEE. V gave up 4 bases and J gave up 10 bases, with 15 bases separating them. The DNA of the CDR3 is TGTGCCAGCAGCCGGGAACAACTTTGGGAGCAGTTCTTC. Protein product: CASSREQLWEQFF.

The V call is TRBV5-4, the J call TRBJ2-5; 8 bases fit TRBD2. Losses at the gene ends were 3 bases for V and 6 bases for J; bases not matched to a gene: 7. Germline V gene data show CDR1 as SGHNT and CDR2 as YYREEE (reference sequence). CDR3 length equals 14 residues. The CDR3 here is CASSWGGLVQTQYF. In nucleotides, the CDR3 is TGTGCCAGCAGCTGGGGGGGACTAGTGCAGACCCAGTACTTC.

The CDR3 region has the DNA TGTGCCAGCAGTTGCGTAACTAGCGGGAGTAGGAATGAGCAGTTCTTC. Translated, it gives CASSCVTSGSRNEQFF. The gene calls are TRBV6-5 and TRBJ2-1; 11 bases match TRBD2. In germline, CDR1 is MNHEY, CDR2 SVGAGI. After removal of 4 bases from V and 7 bases from J, the junction contained 9 bases not matched to a gene. The CDR3 runs to 16 residues.

This sequence joins TRBV27 and TRBJ2-7, with unresolved D. Between the trimmed V and J ends, which lost 8 bases and 6 bases, there was a span of 11 bases. CDR3 length: 11 residues. Germline V gives CDR1 MNHEY, CDR2 SMNVEV (reference sequence). CDR3 sequence: CASRTTREQYF. Written as DNA, the CDR3 is TGTGCCAGCCGCACTACCCGCGAGCAGTACTTC.

The chain links TRBV29-1 to TRBJ2-7, with a possible D match to TRBD2 (5 bases). The germline CDR1 and CDR2 sequences are SQVTM and ANQGSEA. V dropped 0 bases and J dropped 0 bases, with 12 bases sitting between them. The CDR3 totals 15 residues. The CDR3 bases are TGCAGCGTTGAAGATCGAGGACTTGCCTCCTACGAGCAGTACTTC. This encodes CSVEDRGLASYEQYF.

This rearrangement joins TRBV7-8 to TRBJ1-5; 7 bases agree with TRBD1. The CDR3 consists of 15 residues. The germline CDR1 and CDR2 sequences are SGHVS and FQNEAQ. V dropped 1 base and J dropped 7; count of bases not matched to a gene: 7. This chain's CDR3 is CASSLDRGAGQPQHF. CDR3 bases: TGTGCCAGCAGCTTAGACAGGGGTGCGGGACAGCCCCAGCATTTT.

J is TRBJ2-3 and V is TRBV5-1; 15 bases are shared with TRBD2. CDR1 is SGHRS and CDR2 is YFSETQ in the germline V gene. The CDR3 extends over 18 amino acids. V shed 2 bases, J shed 2 bases, and the junction held 6 bases outside the gene matches. In DNA, the CDR3 is TGCGCCAGCAGCTTCGGACTAGCGGGAGGGGCCGACACAGATACGCAGTATTTT. Protein: CASSFGLAGGADTDTQYF. Looking up the rest from reference TRBV5-1 and TRBJ2-3 gives the full variable domain: KAGVTQTPRYLIKTRGQQVTLSCSPISGHRSVSWYQQTPGQGLQFLFEYFSETQRNKGNFPGRFSGRQFSNSRSEMNVSTLELGDSALYLCASSFGLAGGADTDTQYFGPGTRLTVL.